Listed below are T cell receptor beta chains from one sample, sequenced in a study of blood T cell repertoires in COVID-19. The protocol was immunoSEQ multiplex PCR, while the TCRdb copy is restricted to in-frame clones and leaves out a portion. The table has about 250,000 clones, roughly 84% seen once. Specimen: peripheral blood. The source of these receptors is a woman aged 40 to 50 who had recovered from COVID-19. CDR3s include the opening cysteine and the closing phenylalanine or tryptophan. A D gene is named only where the DNA matches it firmly. A clone size is listed for some rows: how often the clone was seen (once, few, many), or a class if it is expanded.

abundance | j_gene | v_gene | d_gene | CDR3aa | CDR3nt
. | TRBJ1-1 | TRBV7-3 | . | CASSERRNTEAFF | TGTGCCAGCAGCGAGCGGAGGAACACTGAAGCTTTCTTT
. | TRBJ1-1 | TRBV14 | TRBD1 | CASSDYRGRNTEAFF | TGTGCCAGCAGCGATTACAGGGGCAGGAACACTGAAGCTTTCTTT
. | TRBJ2-3 | TRBV9 | . | CASSVTGYSTDTQYF | TGTGCCAGCAGCGTAACGGGGTACAGCACAGATACGCAGTATTTT
. | TRBJ1-5 | TRBV28 | TRBD1 | CASSPRGQGYQPQHF | TGTGCCAGCAGCCCTAGGGGACAGGGATATCAGCCCCAGCATTTT
. | TRBJ2-3 | TRBV7-9 | . | CASRDISTDTQYF | TGTGCCTCCCGGGACATTAGCACAGATACGCAGTATTTT
. | TRBJ1-6 | TRBV6-6 | TRBD1 | CASGRQGAVYNSPLHF | TGTGCCAGCGGGCGACAGGGGGCAGTCTATAATTCACCCCTCCACTTT
. | TRBJ2-3 | TRBV24-1 | TRBD1 | CATSEWTGNRISPTDTQYF | TGTGCCACCAGTGAGTGGACAGGGAACCGAATCTCCCCAACAGATACGCAGTATTTT
once | TRBJ1-2 | TRBV7-2 | . | CASRAGVGYTF | TGTGCCAGCAGAGCGGGGGTTGGCTACACCTTC
. | TRBJ1-6 | TRBV6-1 | TRBD1 | CASSEGQGSPLHF | TGTGCCAGCAGTGAAGGACAGGGATCACCCCTCCACTTT
. | TRBJ2-2 | TRBV10-2 | . | CATMARGAVAGELFF | TGCGCCACCATGGCCCGCGGGGCCGTTGCCGGGGAGCTGTTTTTT
. | TRBJ1-4 | TRBV20-1 | . | CSASPSNNEKLFF | TGCAGTGCGAGTCCGAGTAATAATGAAAAACTGTTTTTT
once | TRBJ2-7 | TRBV7-2 | TRBD1 | CASSPRDRSLEQYF | TGTGCCAGCAGCCCCCGGGACAGGAGTCTCGAGCAGTACTTC
once | TRBJ1-1 | TRBV3-1/TRBV3-2 | TRBD1 | CASSQGTGGTEAFF | TGTGCCAGCAGCCAAGGGACAGGGGGGACTGAAGCTTTCTTT
few | TRBJ2-1 | TRBV4-1 | TRBD2 | CASSFRLAGGNNEQFF | TGCGCCAGCAGCTTCCGACTAGCGGGGGGAAACAATGAGCAGTTCTTC
. | TRBJ2-5 | TRBV6-5 | . | CASRALGGETQYF | TGTGCCAGCAGGGCCCTGGGGGGAGAGACCCAGTACTTC
. | TRBJ1-1 | TRBV18 | . | CASSVQDLTEAFF | TGTGCCAGCTCTGTACAGGATTTGACTGAAGCTTTCTTT
. | TRBJ2-3 | TRBV28 | TRBD2 | CASSRLAGGGDTQYF | TGTGCCAGCAGTCGACTAGCGGGGGGGGGAGATACGCAGTATTTT
. | TRBJ1-6 | TRBV18 | TRBD1 | CASSPDRGNSPLHF | TGTGCCAGCTCCCCCGACAGGGGCAATTCACCCCTCCACTTT
few | TRBJ1-2 | TRBV5-4 | TRBD1 | CASSSPRTGFNYGYTF | TGTGCCAGCAGCTCCCCACGGACAGGTTTTAACTATGGCTACACCTTC
. | TRBJ2-2 | TRBV10-3 | . | CAIGDGRNTGELFF | TGTGCCATCGGTGACGGTCGTAATACCGGGGAGCTGTTTTTT
few | TRBJ1-1 | TRBV18 | . | CASSPNRDGTEAFF | TGTGCCAGCTCACCGAACAGGGATGGGACTGAAGCTTTCTTT
. | TRBJ1-1 | TRBV5-1 | . | CASSLGGGTEAFF | TGCGCCAGCAGCTTGGGGGGCGGCACTGAAGCTTTCTTT
. | TRBJ2-3 | TRBV23-1 | TRBD2 | CASSHSNREMGLAGVTTDTQYF | TGCGCCAGCAGTCACTCTAACAGGGAAATGGGACTAGCGGGGGTTACCACAGATACGCAGTATTTT
. | TRBJ2-5 | TRBV29-1 | . | CSVGSQGQETQYF | TGCAGCGTTGGTTCCCAGGGGCAAGAGACCCAGTACTTC
. | TRBJ1-2 | TRBV5-4 | . | CASSLERRGANGYTF | TGTGCCAGCAGCTTGGAGCGCCGGGGGGCGAACGGCTACACCTTC
. | TRBJ1-1 | TRBV7-2 | TRBD1 | CASSLSGAAGGYTEAFF | TGTGCCAGCAGCTTAAGTGGGGCGGCAGGGGGGTACACTGAAGCTTTCTTT
. | TRBJ1-1 | TRBV4-1 | . | CASSPGARGGLNTEAFF | TGCGCCAGCAGCCCCGGGGCCCGGGGAGGCCTGAACACTGAAGCTTTCTTT
. | TRBJ2-1 | TRBV19 | . | CASSYVLGRNEQFF | TGTGCCAGTAGTTATGTCCTGGGCCGGAATGAGCAGTTCTTC
. | TRBJ1-5 | TRBV27 | . | CASSLGSSRQPQHF | TGTGCCAGCAGTTTGGGCAGCTCGCGTCAGCCCCAGCATTTT
. | TRBJ1-1 | TRBV5-4 | . | CASTSGGGLNTEAFF | TGTGCCAGCACCTCTGGCGGGGGGCTGAACACTGAAGCTTTCTTT
. | TRBJ2-2 | TRBV11-2 | . | CASSLLRGNTGELFF | TGTGCCAGCAGCTTGCTCAGGGGCAACACCGGGGAGCTGTTTTTT
. | TRBJ1-2 | TRBV3-1/TRBV3-2 | TRBD1 | CASGLGQGAIYGYTF | TGTGCCAGCGGCCTGGGACAGGGGGCGATCTATGGCTACACCTTC
. | TRBJ1-1 | TRBV14 | TRBD1 | CASSPLQGVEAFF | TGTGCCAGCAGCCCCTTACAGGGGGTTGAAGCTTTCTTT
. | TRBJ2-7 | TRBV7-9 | . | CASSLPGDPYEQYF | TGTGCCAGCAGCCTCCCGGGAGACCCCTACGAGCAGTACTTC
. | TRBJ1-1 | TRBV5-1 | . | CASSLTPNRDRNTEAFF | TGCGCCAGCAGCTTGACCCCTAACAGAGACAGGAACACTGAAGCTTTCTTT
. | TRBJ1-3 | TRBV4-1 | TRBD1 | CASSQSGQVNSGNTIYF | TGCGCCAGCAGCCAGTCTGGACAGGTCAACTCTGGAAACACCATATATTTT
. | TRBJ2-3 | TRBV10-3 | . | CAISGGASLTDTQYF | TGTGCCATCAGTGGTGGGGCCTCTTTGACAGATACGCAGTATTTT
. | TRBJ2-4 | TRBV4-2 | TRBD2 | CASSQRGDIQYF | TGTGCCAGCAGCCAACGGGGGGACATTCAGTACTTC
few | TRBJ2-5 | TRBV28 | . | CASSYGDMVETQYF | TGTGCCAGCAGCTACGGGGACATGGTGGAGACCCAGTACTTC
. | TRBJ2-2 | TRBV6-5 | . | CVSGLEGNRGELFF | TGTGTATCGGGTTTGGAGGGGAATCGCGGGGAGCTGTTTTTT
. | TRBJ2-4 | TRBV5-1 | TRBD1 | CASSPGQGRIDIQYF | TGCGCCAGCAGCCCGGGACAGGGGCGGATTGACATTCAGTACTTC
. | TRBJ1-1 | TRBV11-2 | . | CASSLRRGGTEAFF | TGTGCCAGCAGCTTAAGGCGAGGAGGCACTGAAGCTTTCTTT
. | TRBJ1-6 | TRBV6-5 | . | CASSSRDTYNSPLHF | TGTGCCAGCAGCTCACGGGACACATATAATTCACCCCTCCACTTT
. | TRBJ2-1 | TRBV5-4 | TRBD2 | CASSLAGRGGRNEQFF | TGTGCCAGCAGCTTGGCAGGGCGGGGGGGCCGCAATGAGCAGTTCTTC
once | TRBJ2-1 | TRBV5-8 | TRBD1 | CASSFGGTGGSEQFF | TGTGCCAGCAGCTTTGGGGGGACAGGGGGCTCGGAGCAGTTCTTC
. | TRBJ2-5 | TRBV7-2 | . | CASSSGSAKETQYF | TGTGCCAGCAGCTCCGGGAGCGCAAAAGAGACCCAGTACTTC
many | TRBJ1-2 | TRBV28 | TRBD1 | CASSFSGTARYTF | TGTGCCAGCAGTTTCTCCGGGACAGCGCGCTACACCTTC
. | TRBJ2-7 | TRBV14 | TRBD1 | CASSRQGNEQYF | TGTGCCAGCAGCCGACAGGGCAACGAGCAGTACTTC
few | TRBJ1-5 | TRBV15 | . | CATSRTGGYQPQHF | TGTGCCACCAGCAGGACAGGTGGATATCAGCCCCAGCATTTT